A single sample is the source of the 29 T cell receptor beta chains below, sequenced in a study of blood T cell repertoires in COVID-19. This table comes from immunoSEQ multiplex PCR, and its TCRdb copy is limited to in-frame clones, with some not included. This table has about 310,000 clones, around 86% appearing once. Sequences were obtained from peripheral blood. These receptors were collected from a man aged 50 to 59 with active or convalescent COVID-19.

The CDR3 DNA follows: TGTGCCAGCAGTTCGGTAATGACTGAAGCTTTCTTT. Its protein product is CASSSVMTEAFF. The chain couples TRBV12-3 or TRBV12-4 to TRBJ1-1; no definite D call. V was trimmed by 4 bases and J by 5 bases, leaving 8 bases between them. The CDR3 is 12 residues long.

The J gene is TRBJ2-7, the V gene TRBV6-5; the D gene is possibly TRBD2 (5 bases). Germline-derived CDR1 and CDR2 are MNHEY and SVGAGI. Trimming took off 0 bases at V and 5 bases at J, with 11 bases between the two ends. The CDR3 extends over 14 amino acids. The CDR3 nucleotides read TGTGCCAGCAGTTACTCGGCGGGCTCGGACGAGCAGTACTTC. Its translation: CASSYSAGSDEQYF.

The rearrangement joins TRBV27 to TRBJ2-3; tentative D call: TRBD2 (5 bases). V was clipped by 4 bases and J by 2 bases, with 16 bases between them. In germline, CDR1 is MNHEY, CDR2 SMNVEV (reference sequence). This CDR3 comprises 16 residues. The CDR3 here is CASSSSDDYSTDTQYF. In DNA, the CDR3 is TGTGCCAGCAGTTCATCGGACGACTATTCCACAGATACGCAGTATTTT.

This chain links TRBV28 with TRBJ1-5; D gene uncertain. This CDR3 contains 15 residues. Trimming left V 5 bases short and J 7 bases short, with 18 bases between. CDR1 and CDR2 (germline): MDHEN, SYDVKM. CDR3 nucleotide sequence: TGTGCCAGCAGTCGTCGTGCGGGCTTGGGGCAGCCCCAGCATTTT. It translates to CASSRRAGLGQPQHF.

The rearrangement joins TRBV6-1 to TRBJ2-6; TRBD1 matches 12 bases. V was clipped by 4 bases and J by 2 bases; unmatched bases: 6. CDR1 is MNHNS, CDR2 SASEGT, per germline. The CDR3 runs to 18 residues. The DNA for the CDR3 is TGTGCCAGCAGTGGAGGGGGACAGGGGGCGGCTGGGGCCAACGTCCTGACTTTC. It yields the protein CASSGGGQGAAGANVLTF.

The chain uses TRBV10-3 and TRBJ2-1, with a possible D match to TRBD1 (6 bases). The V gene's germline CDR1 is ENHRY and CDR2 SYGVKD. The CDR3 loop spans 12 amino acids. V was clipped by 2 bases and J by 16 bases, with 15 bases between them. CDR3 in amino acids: CAISEVTGKKFF. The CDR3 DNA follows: TGTGCCATCAGTGAGGTGACAGGAAAAAAATTCTTC.

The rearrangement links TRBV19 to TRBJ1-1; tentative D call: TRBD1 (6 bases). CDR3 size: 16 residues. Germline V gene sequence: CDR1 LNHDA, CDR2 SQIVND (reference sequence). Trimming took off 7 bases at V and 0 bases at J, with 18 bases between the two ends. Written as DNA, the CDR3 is TGTGCCAGTATGGCACAGGGTATGGGGATGAACACTGAAGCTTTCTTT. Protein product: CASMAQGMGMNTEAFF.

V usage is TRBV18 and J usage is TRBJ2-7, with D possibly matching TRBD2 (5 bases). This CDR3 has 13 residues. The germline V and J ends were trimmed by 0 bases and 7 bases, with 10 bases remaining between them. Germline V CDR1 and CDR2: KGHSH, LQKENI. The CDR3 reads CASSPPTTGEQYF. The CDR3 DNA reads TGTGCCAGCTCACCACCGACTACCGGGGAGCAGTACTTC.

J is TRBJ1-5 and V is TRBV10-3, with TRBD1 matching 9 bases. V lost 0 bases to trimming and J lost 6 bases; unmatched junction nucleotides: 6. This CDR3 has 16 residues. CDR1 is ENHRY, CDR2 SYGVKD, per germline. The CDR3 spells CAISESDGTGFQPQHF. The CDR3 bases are TGTGCCATCAGTGAGTCTGATGGGACAGGGTTTCAGCCCCAGCATTTT.

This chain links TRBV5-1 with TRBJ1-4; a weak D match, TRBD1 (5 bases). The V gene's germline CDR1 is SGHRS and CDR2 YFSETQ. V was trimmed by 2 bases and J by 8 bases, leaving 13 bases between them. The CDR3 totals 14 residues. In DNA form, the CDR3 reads TGCGCCAGCAGCTTTAGCAGGGCGGGGGAAAAACTGTTTTTT. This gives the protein CASSFSRAGEKLFF.

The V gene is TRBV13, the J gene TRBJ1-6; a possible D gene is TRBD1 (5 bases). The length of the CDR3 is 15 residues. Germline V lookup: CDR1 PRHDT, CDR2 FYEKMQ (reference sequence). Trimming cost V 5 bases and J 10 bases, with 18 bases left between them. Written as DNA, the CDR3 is TGTGCCAGCAGCCCAAGAACAGGATATATCTCACCCCTCCACTTT. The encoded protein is CASSPRTGYISPLHF.

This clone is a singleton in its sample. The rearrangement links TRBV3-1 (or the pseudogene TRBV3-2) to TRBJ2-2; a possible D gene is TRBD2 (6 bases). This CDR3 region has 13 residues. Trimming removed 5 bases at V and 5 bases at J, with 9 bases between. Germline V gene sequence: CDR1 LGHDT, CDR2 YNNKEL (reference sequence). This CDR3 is CASSVGGTGELFF. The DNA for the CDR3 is TGTGCCAGCAGCGTTGGAGGGACCGGGGAGCTGTTTTTT.

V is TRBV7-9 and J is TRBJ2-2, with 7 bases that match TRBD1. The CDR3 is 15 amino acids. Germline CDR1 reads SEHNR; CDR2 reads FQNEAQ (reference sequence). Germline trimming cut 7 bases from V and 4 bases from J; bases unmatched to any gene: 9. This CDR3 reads CASITGTVFTGELFF. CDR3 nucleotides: TGTGCCAGCATTACCGGGACAGTTTTCACCGGGGAGCTGTTTTTT.

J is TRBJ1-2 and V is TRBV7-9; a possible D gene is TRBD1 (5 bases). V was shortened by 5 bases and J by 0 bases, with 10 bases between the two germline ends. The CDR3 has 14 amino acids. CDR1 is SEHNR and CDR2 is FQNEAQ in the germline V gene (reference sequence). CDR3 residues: CASSKTEANYGYTF. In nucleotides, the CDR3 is TGTGCCAGCAGCAAGACAGAGGCTAACTATGGCTACACCTTC.

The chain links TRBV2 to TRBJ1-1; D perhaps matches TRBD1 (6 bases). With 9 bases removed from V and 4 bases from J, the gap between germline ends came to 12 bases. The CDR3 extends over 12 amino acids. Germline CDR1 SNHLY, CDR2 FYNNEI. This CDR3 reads CARYTGRTEAFF. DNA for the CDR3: TGTGCCAGGTACACAGGGCGCACTGAAGCTTTCTTT.

The CDR3 reads CASSRSGQGASTNEKLFF. Here the CDR3 DNA reads TGTGCCAGCAGTCGGTCCGGACAGGGGGCTTCAACTAATGAAAAACTGTTTTTT. The rearrangement uses TRBV27 and TRBJ1-4; 11 bases are shared with TRBD1. V shed 5 bases, J shed 0 bases, and the junction held 8 bases outside the gene matches. Germline-derived CDR1 and CDR2 are MNHEY and SMNVEV (reference sequence). The CDR3 runs to 18 residues.

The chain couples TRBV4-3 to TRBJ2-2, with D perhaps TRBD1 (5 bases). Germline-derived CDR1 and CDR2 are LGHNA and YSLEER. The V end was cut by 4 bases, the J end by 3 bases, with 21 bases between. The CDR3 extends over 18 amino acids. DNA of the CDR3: TGCGCCAGCAGCCCGCCATTACCGACAGTCGAATACACCGGGGAGCTGTTTTTT. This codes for CASSPPLPTVEYTGELFF.

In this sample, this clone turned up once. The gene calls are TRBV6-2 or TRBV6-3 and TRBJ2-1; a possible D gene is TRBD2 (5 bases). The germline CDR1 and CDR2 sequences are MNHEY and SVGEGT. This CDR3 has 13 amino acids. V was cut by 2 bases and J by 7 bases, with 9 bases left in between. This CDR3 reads CASSYLEENEQFF. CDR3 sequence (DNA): TGTGCCAGCAGTTACCTGGAGGAGAATGAGCAGTTCTTC.

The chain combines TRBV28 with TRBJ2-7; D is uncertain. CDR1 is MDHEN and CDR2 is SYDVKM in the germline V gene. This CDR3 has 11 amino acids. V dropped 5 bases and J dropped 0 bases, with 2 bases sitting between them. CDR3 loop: CASSHSYEQYF. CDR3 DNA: TGTGCCAGCAGTCACTCCTACGAGCAGTACTTC.

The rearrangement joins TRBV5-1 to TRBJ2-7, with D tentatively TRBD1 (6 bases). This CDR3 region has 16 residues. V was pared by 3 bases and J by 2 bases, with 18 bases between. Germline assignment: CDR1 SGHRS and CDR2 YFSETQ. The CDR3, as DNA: TGCGCCAGCAGCTGGAACTCAGGGGCAAAGGCCTACGAGCAGTACTTC. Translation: CASSWNSGAKAYEQYF.

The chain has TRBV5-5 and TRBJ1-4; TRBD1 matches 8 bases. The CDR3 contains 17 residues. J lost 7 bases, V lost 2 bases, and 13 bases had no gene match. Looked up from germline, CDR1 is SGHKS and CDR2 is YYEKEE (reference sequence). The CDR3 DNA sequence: TGTGCCAGCAGCTTAAAAGTAATCGGGACAGGACGTGAAAAACTGTTTTTT. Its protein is CASSLKVIGTGREKLFF. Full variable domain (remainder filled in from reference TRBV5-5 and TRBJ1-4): DAGVTQSPTHLIKTRGQQVTLRCSPISGHKSVSWYQQVLGQGPQFIFQYYEKEERGRGNFPDRFSARQFPNYSSELNVNALLLGDSALYLCASSLKVIGTGREKLFFGSGTQLSVL.

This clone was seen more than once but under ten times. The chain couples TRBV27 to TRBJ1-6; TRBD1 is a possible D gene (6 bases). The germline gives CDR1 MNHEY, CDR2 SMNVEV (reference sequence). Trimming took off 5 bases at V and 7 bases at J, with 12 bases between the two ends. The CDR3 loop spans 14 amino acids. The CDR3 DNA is TGTGCCAGCAGTCCACAGGGCCTGAATTCACCCCTCCACTTT. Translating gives CASSPQGLNSPLHF.

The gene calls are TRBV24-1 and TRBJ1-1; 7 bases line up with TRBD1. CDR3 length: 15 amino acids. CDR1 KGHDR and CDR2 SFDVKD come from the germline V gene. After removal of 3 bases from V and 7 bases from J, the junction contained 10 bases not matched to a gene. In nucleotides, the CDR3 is TGTGCCACCAGTGATCCAGGGGACCAGGGGGGTGAAGCTTTCTTT. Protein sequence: CATSDPGDQGGEAFF.

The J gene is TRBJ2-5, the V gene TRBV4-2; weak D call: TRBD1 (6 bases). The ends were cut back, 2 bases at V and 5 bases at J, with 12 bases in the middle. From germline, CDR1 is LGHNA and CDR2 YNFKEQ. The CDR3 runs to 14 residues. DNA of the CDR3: TGTGCCAGCAGCCAAACAACCCAGGGGGAGACCCAGTACTTC. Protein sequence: CASSQTTQGETQYF.

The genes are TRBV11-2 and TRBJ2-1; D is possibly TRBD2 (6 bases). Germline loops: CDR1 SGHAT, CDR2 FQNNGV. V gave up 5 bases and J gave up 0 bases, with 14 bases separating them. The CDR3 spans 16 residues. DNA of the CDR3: TGTGCCAGCAGCCTCCGGGACGGGAGCTCCTACAATGAGCAGTTCTTC. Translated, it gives CASSLRDGSSYNEQFF.

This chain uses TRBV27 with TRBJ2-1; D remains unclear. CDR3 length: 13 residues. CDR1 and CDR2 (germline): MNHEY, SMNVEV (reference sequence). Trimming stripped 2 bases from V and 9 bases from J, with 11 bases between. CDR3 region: CASSLLSAPEQFF. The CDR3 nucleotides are TGTGCCAGCAGTTTACTGAGCGCCCCTGAGCAGTTCTTC.

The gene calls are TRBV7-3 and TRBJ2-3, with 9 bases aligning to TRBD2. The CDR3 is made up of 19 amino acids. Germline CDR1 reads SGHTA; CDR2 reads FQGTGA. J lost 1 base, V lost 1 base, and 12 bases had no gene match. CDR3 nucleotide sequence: TGTGCCAGCAGCTTAAAGGTTATAGCGGGGGCGCGTGGCACAGATACGCAGTATTTT. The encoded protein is CASSLKVIAGARGTDTQYF.

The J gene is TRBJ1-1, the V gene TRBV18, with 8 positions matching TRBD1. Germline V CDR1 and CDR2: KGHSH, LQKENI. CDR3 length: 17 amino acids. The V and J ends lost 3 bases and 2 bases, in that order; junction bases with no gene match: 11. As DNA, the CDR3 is TGTGCCAGCTCACCCGGACAGGGACTGGTCCTTAACACTGAAGCTTTCTTT. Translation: CASSPGQGLVLNTEAFF.

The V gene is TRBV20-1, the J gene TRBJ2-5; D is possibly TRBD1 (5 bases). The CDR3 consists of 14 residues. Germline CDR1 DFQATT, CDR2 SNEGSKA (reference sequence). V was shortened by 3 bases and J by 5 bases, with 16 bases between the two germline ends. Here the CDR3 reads CSASPPLAGETQYF. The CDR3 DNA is TGCAGTGCTAGTCCCCCGTTGGCAGGGGAGACCCAGTACTTC.